Described below is a single TCR beta chain sequence and its context. Its antigen is undetermined. Libraries were prepared by immunoSEQ multiplex PCR; TCRdb keeps only in-frame clonotypes and omits some of them. Here the sample spans roughly 150,000 clones, roughly 92% being singletons. CDR1 is SEHNR, CDR2 FQNEAQ, per germline (reference sequence). CDR3 length: 14 residues. V was clipped by 1 base and J by 2 bases, with 6 bases between them. The data derive from a study of T cell responses to AZD1222 COVID-19 vaccine. General study findings and limits: Just a handful of people given AZD1222 tested seropositive at baseline.

J is TRBJ2-4 and V is TRBV7-9; weak D call: TRBD1 (5 bases). The sample was peripheral blood, taken 28 days after the second AZD1222 dose. The TCR comes from an adult who received the AZD1222 COVID-19 vaccine. Here the CDR3 DNA reads TGTGCCAGCAGCTTAGAGGGGACCAAAAACATTCAGTACTTC. Its protein product is CASSLEGTKNIQYF. The whole variable domain, remainder taken from reference TRBV7-9 and TRBJ2-4, is DTGVSQNPRHKITKRGQNVTFRCDPISEHNRLYWYRQTLGQGPEFLTYFQNEAQLEKSRLLSDRFSAERPKGSFSTLEIQRTEQGDSAMYLCASSLEGTKNIQYFGAGTRLSVL.